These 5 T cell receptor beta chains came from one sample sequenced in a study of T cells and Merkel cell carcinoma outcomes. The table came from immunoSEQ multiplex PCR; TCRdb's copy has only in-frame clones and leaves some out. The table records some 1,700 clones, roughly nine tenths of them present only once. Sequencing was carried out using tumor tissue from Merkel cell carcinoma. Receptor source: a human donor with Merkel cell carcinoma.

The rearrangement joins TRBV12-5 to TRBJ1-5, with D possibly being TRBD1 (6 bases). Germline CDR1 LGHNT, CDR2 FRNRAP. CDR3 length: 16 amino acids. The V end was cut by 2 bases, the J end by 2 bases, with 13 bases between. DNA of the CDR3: TGTGCTAGTGGTTTGCCGGGGGCCACTGGCAATCAGCCCCAGCATTTT. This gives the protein CASGLPGATGNQPQHF. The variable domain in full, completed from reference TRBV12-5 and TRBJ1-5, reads DARVTQTPRHKVTEMGQEVTMRCQPILGHNTVFWYRQTMMQGLELLAYFRNRAPLDDSGMPKDRFSAEMPDATLATLKIQPSEPRDSAVYFCASGLPGATGNQPQHFGDGTRLSIL.

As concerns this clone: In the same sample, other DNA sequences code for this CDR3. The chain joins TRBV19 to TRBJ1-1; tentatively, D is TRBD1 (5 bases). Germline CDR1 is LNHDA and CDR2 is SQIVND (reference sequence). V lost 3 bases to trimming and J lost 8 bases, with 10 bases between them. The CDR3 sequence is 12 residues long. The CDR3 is CASSIPRGEAFF. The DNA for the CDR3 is TGTGCCAGTAGTATTCCTAGGGGCGAAGCTTTCTTT.

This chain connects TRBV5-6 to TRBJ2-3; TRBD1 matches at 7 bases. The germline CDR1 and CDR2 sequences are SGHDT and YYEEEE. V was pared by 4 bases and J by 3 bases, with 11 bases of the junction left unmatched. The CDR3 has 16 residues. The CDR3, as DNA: TGTGCCAGCAGCAAAGCCGGGACAGCCCTGACAGATACGCAGTATTTT. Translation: CASSKAGTALTDTQYF. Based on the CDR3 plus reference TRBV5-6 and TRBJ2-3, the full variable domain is DAGVTQSPTHLIKTRGQQVTLRCSPKSGHDTVSWYQQALGQGPQFIFQYYEEEERQRGNFPDRFSGHQFPNYSSELNVNALLLGDSALYLCASSKAGTALTDTQYFGPGTRLTVL.

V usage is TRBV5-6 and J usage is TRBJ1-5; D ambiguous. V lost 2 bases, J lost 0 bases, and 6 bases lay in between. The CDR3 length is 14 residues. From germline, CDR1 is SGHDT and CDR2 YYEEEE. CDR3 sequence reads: CASSLGYSNQPQHF. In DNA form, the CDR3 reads TGTGCCAGCAGCTTAGGTTATAGCAATCAGCCCCAGCATTTT.

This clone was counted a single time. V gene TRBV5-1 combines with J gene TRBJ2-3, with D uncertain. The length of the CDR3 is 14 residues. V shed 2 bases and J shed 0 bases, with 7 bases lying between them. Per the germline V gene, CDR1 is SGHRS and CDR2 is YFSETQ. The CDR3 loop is CASSFERSTDTQYF. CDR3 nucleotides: TGCGCCAGCAGCTTCGAGCGTAGCACAGATACGCAGTATTTT.